The 11 T cell receptor beta chains presented below share a single source sample, sequenced in a study of CD8 T cells in ankylosing spondylitis. TCRdb re-called the 5' RACE reads through MiXCR, storing one row per CDR3 protein. The table has roughly 35,000 distinct CDR3 sequences, 9.5% to 12% seen once; the top ten hold 20%. Input material: synovial fluid, either unsorted or a sorted T cell fraction (not recorded which). All receptors come from a male donor with ankylosing spondylitis.

This clonotype was seen only a few times. The chain joins TRBV6-4 to TRBJ2-7, with a possible D match to TRBD1 (6 bases). Germline CDR1 is MRHNA and CDR2 is SNTAGT. The CDR3 has 18 residues. V was trimmed by 2 bases and J by 4 bases, leaving 24 bases between them. The CDR3 coding sequence is TGTGCCAGCAGTGACCCGGGGCTCCCAGGGGTAGAGTCGTACGAGCAGTACTTC. Its protein is CASSDPGLPGVESYEQYF.

The chain combines TRBV7-8 with TRBJ1-1; tentative D call: TRBD1 (6 bases). V was pared by 5 bases and J by 1 base, with 11 bases between. The CDR3 is 14 amino acids. Germline V lookup: CDR1 SGHVS, CDR2 FQNEAQ. The CDR3 region is CASSIGGRNTEAFF. Written as DNA, the CDR3 is TGTGCCAGCAGCATAGGGGGTCGGAACACTGAAGCTTTCTTT.

This clonotype has only a few counts. J is TRBJ2-6 and V is TRBV9; possible D gene TRBD2, 6 bases. CDR3 size: 17 residues. Trimming cost V 2 bases and J 0 bases, with 12 bases left between them. CDR1 is SGDLS, CDR2 YYNGEE, per germline. DNA for the CDR3: TGTGCCAGCAGCGTGATGGGACTGAGCTCTGGGGCCAACGTCCTGACTTTC. This sequence encodes CASSVMGLSSGANVLTF.

This clonotype has more than one count but fewer than ten. The chain recombines TRBV25-1 with TRBJ2-1; no definite D call. This CDR3 spans 13 amino acids. Per the germline V gene, CDR1 is MGHDK and CDR2 is SYGVNS. Deletions cut 6 bases from V and 9 bases from J, with 15 bases between. In nucleotides, the CDR3 is TGTGCCAGCAGCCGGGCTAACATCCCTGAGCAGTTCTTC. Translation: CASSRANIPEQFF.

The CDR3 region is CASSQNPGLAGGHDIQYF. CDR3 DNA sequence: TGTGCCAGCAGCCAAAATCCCGGGCTAGCGGGAGGCCACGACATTCAGTACTTC. This chain connects TRBV4-2 to TRBJ2-4, with 11 nucleotides matching TRBD2. The CDR3 is made up of 18 amino acids. V was clipped by 2 bases and J by 8 bases; unmatched bases: 14. CDR1 and CDR2 from the germline V gene are LGHNA and YNFKEQ.

This clonotype was observed a handful of times. The genes are TRBV27 and TRBJ2-2; D call uncertain. CDR1 is MNHEY and CDR2 is SMNVEV in the germline V gene (reference sequence). The CDR3 contains 14 residues. V was shortened by 4 bases and J by 2 bases, with 8 bases between the two germline ends. The chain's CDR3 is CASSSNHNTGELFF. CDR3 DNA sequence: TGTGCCAGCAGTTCGAATCACAACACCGGGGAGCTGTTTTTT.

The chain uses TRBV5-1 and TRBJ2-2; unclear D gene. The V and J ends lost 0 bases and 6 bases respectively, with 3 bases between them. Germline V gene data show CDR1 as SGHRS and CDR2 as YFSETQ. This CDR3 comprises 12 residues. This chain's CDR3 is CASSLDSGELFF. For the CDR3, the DNA is TGCGCCAGCAGCTTGGATTCCGGGGAGCTGTTTTTT.

This clonotype was detected a few times. The chain links TRBV5-1 to TRBJ1-5; TRBD1 matches at 7 bases. The CDR3 covers 16 residues. The ends lost 0 bases at V and 1 base at J; junction bases unmatched: 4. Germline V gene lookup returns CDR1 SGHRS and CDR2 YFSETQ. In DNA, the CDR3 is TGCGCCAGCAGCTTGGATGCCAGGGGGAGCAATCAGCCCCAGCATTTT. Translating it yields CASSLDARGSNQPQHF.

This clonotype was seen at least ten times. This chain joins TRBV11-2 and TRBJ2-7; 12 positions match TRBD2. Germline CDR1 is SGHAT and CDR2 is FQNNGV. The CDR3 length is 18 residues. The trim removed 10 bases at V and 8 bases at J, leaving 24 bases unmatched. CDR3 DNA: TGTGCCACCCGGGGCCGAGGCAGACTAGCGGGAGACCCTACTCAGCAGTACTTC. It translates to CATRGRGRLAGDPTQQYF.

This clonotype was counted at least ten times. V gene TRBV7-8 combines with J gene TRBJ2-1; 9 bases are a match to TRBD2. This CDR3 is 16 amino acids long. J gave up 6 bases and V 1 base, and 7 bases lay outside the gene matches. Germline CDR1 and CDR2: SGHVS and FQNEAQ. CDR3: CASSLGARTSANEQFF. Here the CDR3 DNA reads TGTGCCAGCAGCTTAGGGGCTCGGACTAGCGCCAATGAGCAGTTCTTC.

This clonotype was counted many times. This chain connects TRBV7-8 to TRBJ2-1; 8 nucleotides line up with TRBD2. The CDR3 is 17 amino acids. The junction had 7 bases not matched to a gene; V was cut back by 1 base and J by 2 bases. Germline loops: CDR1 SGHVS, CDR2 FQNEAQ. The CDR3 sequence: CASSLGASGSTYNEQFF. In nucleotides, the CDR3 is TGTGCCAGCAGCTTAGGAGCAAGCGGGAGCACCTACAATGAGCAGTTCTTC.